This paragraph covers one T cell receptor (beta chain) sequence. The data derive from a study of pediatric ulcerative colitis. The method was immunoSEQ multiplex PCR; TCRdb's version includes in-frame clones alone and lacks a portion of them. The data contain roughly 38,000 clones, approximately 82% of them singletons. Sequencing was done on a sample of blood. The sequence derives from a girl aged 5 to 17 with moderate ulcerative colitis.

As DNA, the CDR3 is TGTGCCAGCAGTTACAAGGCTTCTCGGGAAAAACTGTTTTTT. This codes for CASSYKASREKLFF. V usage is TRBV6-5 and J usage is TRBJ1-4; D gene uncertain. Germline V gives CDR1 MNHEY, CDR2 SVGAGI. The CDR3 loop spans 14 amino acids. V was pared by 2 bases and J by 8 bases, with 12 bases between.